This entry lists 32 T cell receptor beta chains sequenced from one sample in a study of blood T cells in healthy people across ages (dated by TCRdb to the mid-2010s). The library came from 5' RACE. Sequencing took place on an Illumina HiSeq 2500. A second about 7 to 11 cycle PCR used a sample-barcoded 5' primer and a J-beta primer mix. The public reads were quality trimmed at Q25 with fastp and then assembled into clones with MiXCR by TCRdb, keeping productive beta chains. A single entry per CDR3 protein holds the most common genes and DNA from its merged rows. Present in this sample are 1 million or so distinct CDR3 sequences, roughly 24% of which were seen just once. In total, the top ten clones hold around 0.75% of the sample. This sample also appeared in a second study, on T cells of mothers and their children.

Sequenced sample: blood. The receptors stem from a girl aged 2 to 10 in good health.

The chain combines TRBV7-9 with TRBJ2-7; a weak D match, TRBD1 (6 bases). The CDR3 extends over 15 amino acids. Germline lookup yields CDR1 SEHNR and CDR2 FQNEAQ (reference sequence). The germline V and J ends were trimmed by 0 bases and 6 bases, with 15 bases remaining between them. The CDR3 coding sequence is TGTGCCAGCAGCTTAGCGCTCGGACAGTCACGCGAGCAGTACTTC. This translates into CASSLALGQSREQYF.

CDR3 loop: CASSQDRGREEQYF. The CDR3 DNA is TGTGCCAGCAGCCAAGATCGAGGCCGGGAGGAGCAGTACTTC. V gene TRBV4-2 combines with J gene TRBJ2-7, with D possibly TRBD2 on 6 matching bases. This CDR3 comprises 14 residues. Trimming took 0 bases from V and 7 from J, leaving 13 bases between them. The germline CDR1 and CDR2 sequences are LGHNA and YNFKEQ.

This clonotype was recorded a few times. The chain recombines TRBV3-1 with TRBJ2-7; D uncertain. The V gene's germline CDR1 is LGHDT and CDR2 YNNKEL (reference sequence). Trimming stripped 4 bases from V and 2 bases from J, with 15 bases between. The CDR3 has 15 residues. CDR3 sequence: CASSLSGLNPYEQYF. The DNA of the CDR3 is TGTGCCAGCAGCCTCTCGGGTCTCAATCCCTACGAGCAGTACTTC.

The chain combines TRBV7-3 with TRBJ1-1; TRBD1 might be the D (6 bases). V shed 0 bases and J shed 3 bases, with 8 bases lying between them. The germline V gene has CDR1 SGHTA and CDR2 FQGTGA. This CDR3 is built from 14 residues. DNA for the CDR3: TGTGCCAGCAGCTTAACGAGGGGGGACACTGAAGCTTTCTTT. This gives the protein CASSLTRGDTEAFF.

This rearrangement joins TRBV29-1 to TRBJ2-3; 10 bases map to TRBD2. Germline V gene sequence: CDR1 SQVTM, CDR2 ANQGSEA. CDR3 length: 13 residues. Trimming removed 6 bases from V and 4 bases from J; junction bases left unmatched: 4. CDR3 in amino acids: CSVLAGAADTQYF. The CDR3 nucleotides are TGCAGCGTCCTAGCGGGAGCGGCAGATACGCAGTATTTT.

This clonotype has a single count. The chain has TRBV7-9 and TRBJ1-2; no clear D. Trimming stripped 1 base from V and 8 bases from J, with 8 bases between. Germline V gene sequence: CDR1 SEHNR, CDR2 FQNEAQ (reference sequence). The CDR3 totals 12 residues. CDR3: CASSLDEGGYTF. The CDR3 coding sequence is TGTGCCAGCAGCTTAGACGAAGGGGGCTACACCTTC.

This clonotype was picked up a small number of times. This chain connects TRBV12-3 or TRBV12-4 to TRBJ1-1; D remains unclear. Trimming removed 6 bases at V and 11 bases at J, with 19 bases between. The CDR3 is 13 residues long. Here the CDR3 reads CASSGLMSVKAFF. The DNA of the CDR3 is TGTGCCAGCAGCGGGCTCATGTCTGTTAAGGCTTTCTTT.

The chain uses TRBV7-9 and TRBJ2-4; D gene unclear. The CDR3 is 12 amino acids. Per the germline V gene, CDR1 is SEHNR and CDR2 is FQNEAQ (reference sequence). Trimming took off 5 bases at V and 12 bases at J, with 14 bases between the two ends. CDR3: CASSQPGFPQYF. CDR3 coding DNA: TGTGCCAGCAGCCAACCCGGTTTCCCTCAGTACTTC.

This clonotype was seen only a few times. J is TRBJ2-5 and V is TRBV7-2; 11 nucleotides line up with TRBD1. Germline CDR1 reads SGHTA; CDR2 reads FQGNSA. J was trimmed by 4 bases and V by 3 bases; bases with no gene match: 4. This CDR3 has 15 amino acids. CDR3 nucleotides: TGTGCCAGCAGCTTTGGGACAGGGGGTGGAGAGACCCAGTACTTC. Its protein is CASSFGTGGGETQYF.

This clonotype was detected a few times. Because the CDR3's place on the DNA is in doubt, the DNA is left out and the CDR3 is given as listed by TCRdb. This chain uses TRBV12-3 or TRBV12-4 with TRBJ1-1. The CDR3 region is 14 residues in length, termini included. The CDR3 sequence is CASSTSDASAEAFF.

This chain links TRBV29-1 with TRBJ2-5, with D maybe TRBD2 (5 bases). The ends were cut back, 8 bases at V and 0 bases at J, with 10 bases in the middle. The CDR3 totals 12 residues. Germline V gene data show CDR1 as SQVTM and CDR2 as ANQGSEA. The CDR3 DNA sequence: TGCAGCTTGAGGGCTGACCAAGAGACCCAGTACTTC. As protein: CSLRADQETQYF.

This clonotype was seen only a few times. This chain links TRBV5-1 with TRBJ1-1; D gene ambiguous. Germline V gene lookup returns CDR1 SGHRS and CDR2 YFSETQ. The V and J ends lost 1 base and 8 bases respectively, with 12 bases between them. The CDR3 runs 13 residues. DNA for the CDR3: TGCGCCAGCAGCTTGAATGGAGGGCGGGAAGCTTTCTTT. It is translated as CASSLNGGREAFF.

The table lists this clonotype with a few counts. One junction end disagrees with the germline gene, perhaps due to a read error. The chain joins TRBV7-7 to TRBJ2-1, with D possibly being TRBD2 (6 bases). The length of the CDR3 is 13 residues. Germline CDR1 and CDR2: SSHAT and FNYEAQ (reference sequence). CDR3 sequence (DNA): TGTGCTAGCAGCCCTAGCGTCTACAATGAGCAGTTCTTC. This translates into CASSPSVYNEQFF. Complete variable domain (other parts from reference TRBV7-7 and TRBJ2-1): GAGVSQSPRYKVTKRGQDVTLRCDPISSHATLYWYQQALGQGPEFLTYFNYEAQPDKSGLPSDRFSAERPEGSISTLTIQRTEQRDSAMYRCASSPSVYNEQFFGPGTRLTVL.

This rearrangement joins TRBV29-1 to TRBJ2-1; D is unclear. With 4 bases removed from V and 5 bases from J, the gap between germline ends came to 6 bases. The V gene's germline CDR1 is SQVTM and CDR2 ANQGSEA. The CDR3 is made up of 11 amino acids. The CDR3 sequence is CSVVDDNEQFF. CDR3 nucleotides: TGCAGCGTTGTCGACGACAATGAGCAGTTCTTC.

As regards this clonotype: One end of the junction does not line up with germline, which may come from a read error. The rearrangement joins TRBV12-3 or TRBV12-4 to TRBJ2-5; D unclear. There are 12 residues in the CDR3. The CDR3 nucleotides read TGTGCCAGCAGTTTTTCTGCTTTGGCCAGTTGCTTC. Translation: CASSFSALASCF.

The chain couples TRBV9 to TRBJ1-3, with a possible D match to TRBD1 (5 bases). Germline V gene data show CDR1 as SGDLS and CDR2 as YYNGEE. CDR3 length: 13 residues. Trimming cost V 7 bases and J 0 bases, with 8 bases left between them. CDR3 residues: CASRGFSGNTIYF. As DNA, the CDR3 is TGTGCCAGCCGGGGGTTCTCTGGAAACACCATATATTTT.

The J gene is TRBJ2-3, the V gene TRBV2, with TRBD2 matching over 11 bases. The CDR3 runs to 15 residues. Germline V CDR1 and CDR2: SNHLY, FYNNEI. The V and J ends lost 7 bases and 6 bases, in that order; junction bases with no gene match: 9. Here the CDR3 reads CASKLAGGPTDTQYF. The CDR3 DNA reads TGTGCCAGCAAATTAGCGGGGGGGCCGACGGATACGCAGTATTTT.

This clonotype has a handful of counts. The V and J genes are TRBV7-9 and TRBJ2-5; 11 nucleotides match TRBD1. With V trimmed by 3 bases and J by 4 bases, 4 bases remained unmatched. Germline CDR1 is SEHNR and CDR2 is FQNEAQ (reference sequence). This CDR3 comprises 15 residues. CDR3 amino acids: CASSFRGTGGETQYF. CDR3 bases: TGTGCCAGCAGCTTCCGCGGGACAGGGGGAGAGACCCAGTACTTC.

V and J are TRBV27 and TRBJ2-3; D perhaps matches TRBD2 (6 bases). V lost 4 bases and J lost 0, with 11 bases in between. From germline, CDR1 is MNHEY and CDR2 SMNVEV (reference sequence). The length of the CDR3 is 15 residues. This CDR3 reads CASSSSSASTDTQYF. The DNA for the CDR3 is TGTGCCAGCAGTTCATCTAGCGCTAGCACAGATACGCAGTATTTT.

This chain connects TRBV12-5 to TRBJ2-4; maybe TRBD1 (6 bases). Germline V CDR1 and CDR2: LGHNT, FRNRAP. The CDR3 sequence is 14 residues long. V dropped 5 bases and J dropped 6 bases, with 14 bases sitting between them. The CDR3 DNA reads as TGTGCTAGTGGTAAACAGGGTGAGGTAAACATTCAGTACTTC. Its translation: CASGKQGEVNIQYF.

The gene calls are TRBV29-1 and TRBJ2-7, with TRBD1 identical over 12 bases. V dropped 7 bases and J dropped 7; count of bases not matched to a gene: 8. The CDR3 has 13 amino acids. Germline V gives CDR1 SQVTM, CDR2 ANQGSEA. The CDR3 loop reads CSAGQGADGEQYF. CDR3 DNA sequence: TGCAGCGCGGGACAGGGGGCTGATGGGGAGCAGTACTTC.

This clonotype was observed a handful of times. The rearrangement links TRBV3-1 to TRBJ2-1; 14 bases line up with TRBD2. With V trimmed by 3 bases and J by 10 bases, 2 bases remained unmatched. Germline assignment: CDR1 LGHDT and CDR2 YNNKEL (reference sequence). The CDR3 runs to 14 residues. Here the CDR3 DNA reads TGTGCCAGCAGCCAGGGACTAGCGGGGGACGAGCAGTTCTTC. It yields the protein CASSQGLAGDEQFF.

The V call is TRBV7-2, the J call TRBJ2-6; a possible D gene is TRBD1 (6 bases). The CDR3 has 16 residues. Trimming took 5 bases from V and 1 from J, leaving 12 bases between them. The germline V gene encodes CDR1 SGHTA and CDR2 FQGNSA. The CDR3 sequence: CASSPQTGSGANVLTF. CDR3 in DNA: TGTGCCAGCAGCCCCCAAACAGGGTCTGGGGCCAACGTCCTGACTTTC.

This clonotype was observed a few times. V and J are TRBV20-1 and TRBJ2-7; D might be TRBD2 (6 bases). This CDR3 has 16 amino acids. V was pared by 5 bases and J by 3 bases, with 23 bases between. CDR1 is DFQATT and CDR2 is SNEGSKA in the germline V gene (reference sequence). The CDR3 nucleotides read TGCAGTGCTGCACCTCGGGCGGGGAAACGAGGCTACGAGCAGTACTTC. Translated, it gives CSAAPRAGKRGYEQYF.

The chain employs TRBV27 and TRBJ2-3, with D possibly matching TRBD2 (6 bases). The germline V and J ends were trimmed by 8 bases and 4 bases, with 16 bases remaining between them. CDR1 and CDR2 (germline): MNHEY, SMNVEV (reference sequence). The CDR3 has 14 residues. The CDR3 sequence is CASGIGRHADTQYF. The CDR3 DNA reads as TGTGCCAGCGGGATAGGGAGGCATGCAGATACGCAGTATTTT.

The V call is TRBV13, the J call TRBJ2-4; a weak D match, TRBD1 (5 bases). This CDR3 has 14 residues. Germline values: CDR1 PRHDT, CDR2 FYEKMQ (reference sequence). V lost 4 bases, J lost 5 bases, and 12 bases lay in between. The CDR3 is CASSSDAQENIQYF. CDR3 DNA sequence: TGTGCCAGCAGCTCTGATGCACAGGAAAACATTCAGTACTTC.

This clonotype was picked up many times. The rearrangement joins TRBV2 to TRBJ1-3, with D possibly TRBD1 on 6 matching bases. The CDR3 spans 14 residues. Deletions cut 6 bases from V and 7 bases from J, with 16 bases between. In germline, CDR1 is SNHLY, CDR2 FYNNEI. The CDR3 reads CASRPGTSGNTIYF. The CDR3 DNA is TGTGCCAGCAGGCCCGGGACATCGGGGAACACCATATATTTT.

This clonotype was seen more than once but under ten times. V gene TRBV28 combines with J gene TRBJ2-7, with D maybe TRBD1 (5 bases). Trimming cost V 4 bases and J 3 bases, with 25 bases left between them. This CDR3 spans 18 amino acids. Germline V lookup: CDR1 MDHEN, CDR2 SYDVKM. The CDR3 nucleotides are TGTGCCAGCAGTTCCAATGGGGCCACAGGTGCGTGGGGCTACGAGCAGTACTTC. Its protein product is CASSSNGATGAWGYEQYF.

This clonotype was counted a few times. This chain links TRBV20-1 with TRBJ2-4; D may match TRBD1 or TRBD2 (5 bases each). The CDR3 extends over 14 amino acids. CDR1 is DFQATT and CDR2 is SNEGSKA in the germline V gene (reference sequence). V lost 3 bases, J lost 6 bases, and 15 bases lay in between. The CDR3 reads CSARGWDRGNIQYF. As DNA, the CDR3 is TGCAGTGCTAGGGGCTGGGACCGGGGAAACATTCAGTACTTC.

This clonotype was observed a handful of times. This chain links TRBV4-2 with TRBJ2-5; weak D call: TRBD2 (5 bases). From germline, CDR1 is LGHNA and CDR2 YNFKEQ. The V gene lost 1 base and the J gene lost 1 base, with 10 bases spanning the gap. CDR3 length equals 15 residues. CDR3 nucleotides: TGTGCCAGCAGCCAAGGTAGAGGGTTCCAAGAGACCCAGTACTTC. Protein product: CASSQGRGFQETQYF.

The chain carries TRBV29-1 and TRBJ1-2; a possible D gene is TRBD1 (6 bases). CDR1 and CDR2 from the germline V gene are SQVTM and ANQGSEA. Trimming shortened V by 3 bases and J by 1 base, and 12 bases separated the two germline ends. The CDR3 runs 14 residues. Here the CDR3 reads CSVDYSGDNYGYTF. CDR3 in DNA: TGCAGCGTTGACTACTCAGGGGATAACTATGGCTACACCTTC.

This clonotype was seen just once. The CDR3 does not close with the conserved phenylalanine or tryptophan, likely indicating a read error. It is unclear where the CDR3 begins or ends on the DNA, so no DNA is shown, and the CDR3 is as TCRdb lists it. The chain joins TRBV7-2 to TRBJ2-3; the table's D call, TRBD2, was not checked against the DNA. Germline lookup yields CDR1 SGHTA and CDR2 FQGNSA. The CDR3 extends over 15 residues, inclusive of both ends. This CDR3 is CASSLTSGRTDTQCL.